This T cell receptor (beta chain) derives from a study of blood T cell repertoires in COVID-19. The table lists this clone with a count of one. This CDR3 is 13 amino acids long. The V end was cut by 4 bases, the J end by 6 bases, with 12 bases between. The germline V gene has CDR1 MDHEN and CDR2 SYDVKM. Assay: immunoSEQ multiplex PCR; the TCRdb copy retains only in-frame clones and omits some. The table shows 200,000 to 250,000 clones, with about four fifths occurring only once. J is TRBJ1-2 and V is TRBV28; D ambiguous. This clonotype originated in a woman in her 70s with acute or convalescent COVID-19. Input material: peripheral blood. The CDR3, as DNA: TGTGCCAGCAGTTCCCCACGGAGGAATGGCTACACCTTC. It translates to CASSSPRRNGYTF.